The entry below gives a single T cell receptor beta chain sequence along with its context. This sample was taken from a study of cytomegalovirus exposure and HLA in healthy donors. These donors, healthy bone marrow donors, were studied. Nominally healthy donors were sampled, though unrecorded immune exposures were likely. With 60 Vbeta and 13 Jbeta primers, the PCR was carried out. Using immunoSEQ multiplex PCR, the repertoire was profiled, and TCRdb retains in-frame clones only, with some absent. The repertoire includes 110,000 to 150,000 clones, roughly 83% of them detected once, and 2.5% to 3.5% sits in the top ten. The clonotype comes from a female donor in good health and CMV-seronegative. Material for sequencing was PBMCs.

The DNA of the CDR3 is TGCGCCAGCAACTCCCGGGACAACATGAACACTGAAGCTTTCTTT. Its protein is CASNSRDNMNTEAFF. The chain employs TRBV4-1 and TRBJ1-1; D may be TRBD1 (6 bases). Trimming took 7 bases from V and 0 from J, leaving 15 bases between them. The CDR3 has 15 residues. The germline V gene encodes CDR1 MGHRA and CDR2 YSYEKL.